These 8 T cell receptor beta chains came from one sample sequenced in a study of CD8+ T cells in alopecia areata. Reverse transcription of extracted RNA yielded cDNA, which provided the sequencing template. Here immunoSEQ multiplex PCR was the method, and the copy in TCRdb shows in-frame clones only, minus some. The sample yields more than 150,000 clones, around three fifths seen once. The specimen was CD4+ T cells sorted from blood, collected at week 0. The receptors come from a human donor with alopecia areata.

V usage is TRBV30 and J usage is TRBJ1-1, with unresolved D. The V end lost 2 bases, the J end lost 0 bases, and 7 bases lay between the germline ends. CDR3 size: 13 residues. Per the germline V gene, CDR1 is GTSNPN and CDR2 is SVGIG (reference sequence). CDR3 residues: CAWSINLNTEAFF. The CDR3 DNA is TGTGCCTGGAGTATCAACCTGAACACTGAAGCTTTCTTT.

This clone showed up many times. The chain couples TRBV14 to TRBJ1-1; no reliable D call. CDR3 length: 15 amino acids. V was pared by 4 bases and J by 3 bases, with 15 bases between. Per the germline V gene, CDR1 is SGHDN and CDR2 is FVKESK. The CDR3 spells CASSPLGSADTEAFF. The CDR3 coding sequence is TGTGCCAGCAGCCCGTTGGGTAGCGCAGACACTGAAGCTTTCTTT.

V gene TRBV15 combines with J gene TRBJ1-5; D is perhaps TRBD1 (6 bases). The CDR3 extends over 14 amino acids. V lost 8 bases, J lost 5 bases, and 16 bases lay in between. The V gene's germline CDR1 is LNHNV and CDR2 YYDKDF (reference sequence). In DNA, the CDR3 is TGTGCCACCTGGTCGGAACCAGGGGATCAGCCCCAGCATTTT. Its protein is CATWSEPGDQPQHF. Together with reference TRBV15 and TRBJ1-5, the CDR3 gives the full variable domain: DAMVIQNPRYQVTQFGKPVTLSCSQTLNHNVMYWYQQKSSQAPKLLFHYYDKDFNNEADTPDNFQSRRPNTSFCFLDIRSPGLGDTAMYLCATWSEPGDQPQHFGDGTRLSIL.

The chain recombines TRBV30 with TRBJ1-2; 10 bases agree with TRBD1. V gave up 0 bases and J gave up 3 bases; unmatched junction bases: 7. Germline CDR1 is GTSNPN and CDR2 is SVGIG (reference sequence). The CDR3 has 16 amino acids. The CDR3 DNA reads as TGTGCCTGGAGTGTATGGGGGACAGGGGACCACTATGGCTACACCTTC. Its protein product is CAWSVWGTGDHYGYTF. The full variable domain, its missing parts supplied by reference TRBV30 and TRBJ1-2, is SQTIHQWPATLVQPVGSPLSLECTVEGTSNPNLYWYRQAAGRGLQLLFYSVGIGQISSEVPQNLSASRPQDRQFILSSKKLLLSDSGFYLCAWSVWGTGDHYGYTFGSGTRLTVV.

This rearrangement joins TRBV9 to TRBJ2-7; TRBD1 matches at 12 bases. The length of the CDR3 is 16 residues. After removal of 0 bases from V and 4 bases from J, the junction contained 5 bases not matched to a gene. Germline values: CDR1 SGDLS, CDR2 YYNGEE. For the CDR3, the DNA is TGTGCCAGCAGCGTAGCGGGACAGGGGGCTACGTACGAGCAGTACTTC. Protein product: CASSVAGQGATYEQYF.

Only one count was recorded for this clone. The DNA of the CDR3 is TGTGCCAGCAGCCCGGCCACCATTAATTCACCCCTCCACTTT. Amino acid sequence: CASSPATINSPLHF. This chain connects TRBV7-9 to TRBJ1-6; D is undetermined. V lost 5 bases and J lost 6, with 11 bases in between. CDR3 size: 14 residues. Germline V lookup: CDR1 SEHNR, CDR2 FQNEAQ (reference sequence).

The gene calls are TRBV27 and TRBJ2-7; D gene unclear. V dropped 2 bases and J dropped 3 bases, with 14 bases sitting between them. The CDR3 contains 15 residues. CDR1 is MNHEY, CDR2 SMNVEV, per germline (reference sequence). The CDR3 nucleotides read TGTGCCAGCAGTTTAGGTGGGCAGTCCATCTACGAGCAGTACTTC. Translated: CASSLGGQSIYEQYF.

The CDR3 nucleotides are TGTGCCAGCAGCCTACAGGGGAGGGACACCGGGGAGCTGTTTTTT. Translation gives CASSLQGRDTGELFF. V is TRBV27 and J is TRBJ2-2, with D perhaps assigned TRBD1 or TRBD2 (7 bases each). The V gene's germline CDR1 is MNHEY and CDR2 SMNVEV (reference sequence). Trimming cost V 6 bases and J 3 bases, with 14 bases left between them. This CDR3 is built from 15 residues.